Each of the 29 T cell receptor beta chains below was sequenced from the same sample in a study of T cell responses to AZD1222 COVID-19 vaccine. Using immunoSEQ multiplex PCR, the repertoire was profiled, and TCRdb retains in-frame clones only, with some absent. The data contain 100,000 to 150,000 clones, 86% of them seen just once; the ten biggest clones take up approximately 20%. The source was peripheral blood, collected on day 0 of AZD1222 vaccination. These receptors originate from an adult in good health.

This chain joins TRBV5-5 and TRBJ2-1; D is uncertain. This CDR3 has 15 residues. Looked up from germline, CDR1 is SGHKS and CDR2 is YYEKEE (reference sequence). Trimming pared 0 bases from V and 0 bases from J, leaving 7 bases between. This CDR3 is CASSLDVSSYNEQFF. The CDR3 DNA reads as TGTGCCAGCAGCTTGGACGTAAGCTCCTACAATGAGCAGTTCTTC.

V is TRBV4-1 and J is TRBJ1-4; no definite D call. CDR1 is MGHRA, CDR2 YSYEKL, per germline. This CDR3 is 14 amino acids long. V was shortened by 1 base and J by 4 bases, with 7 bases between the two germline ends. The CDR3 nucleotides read TGCGCCAGCAGCCAAGGGGTCTATAATGAAAAACTGTTTTTT. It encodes CASSQGVYNEKLFF.

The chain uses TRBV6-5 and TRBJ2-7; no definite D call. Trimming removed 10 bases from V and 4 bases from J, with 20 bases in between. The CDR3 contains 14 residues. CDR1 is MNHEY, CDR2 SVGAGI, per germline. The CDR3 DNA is TGTGCCACCGCCGGTGTCCCGTTTTGGTACGAGCAGTACTTC. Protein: CATAGVPFWYEQYF.

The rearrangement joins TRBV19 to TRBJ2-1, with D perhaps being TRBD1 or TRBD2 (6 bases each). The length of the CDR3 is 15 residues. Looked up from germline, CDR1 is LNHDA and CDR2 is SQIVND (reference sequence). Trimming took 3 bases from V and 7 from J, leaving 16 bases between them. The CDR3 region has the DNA TGTGCCAGTAGTATCCTAGGGCAAGGGGGGAATGAGCAGTTCTTC. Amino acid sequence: CASSILGQGGNEQFF.

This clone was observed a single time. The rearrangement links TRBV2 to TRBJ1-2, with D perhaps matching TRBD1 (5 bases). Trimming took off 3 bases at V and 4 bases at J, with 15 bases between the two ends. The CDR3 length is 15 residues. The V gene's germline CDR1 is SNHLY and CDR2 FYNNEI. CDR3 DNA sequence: TGTGCCAGCAGTGACAAGTGGCAGGGACCCTATGGCTACACCTTC. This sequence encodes CASSDKWQGPYGYTF.

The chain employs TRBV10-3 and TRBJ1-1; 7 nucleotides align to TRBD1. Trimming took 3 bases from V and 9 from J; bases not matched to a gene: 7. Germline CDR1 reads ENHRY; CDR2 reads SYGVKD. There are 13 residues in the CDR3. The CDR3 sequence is CAISDQDRTQAFF. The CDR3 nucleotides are TGTGCCATCAGTGACCAGGACAGGACCCAAGCTTTCTTT.

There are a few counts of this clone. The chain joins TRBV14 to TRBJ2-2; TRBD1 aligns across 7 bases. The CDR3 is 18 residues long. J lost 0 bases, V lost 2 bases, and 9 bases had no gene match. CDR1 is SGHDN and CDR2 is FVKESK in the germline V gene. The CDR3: CASSQFISRGSNTGELFF. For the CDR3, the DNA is TGTGCCAGCAGCCAATTCATCAGCAGGGGGTCGAACACCGGGGAGCTGTTTTTT.

The CDR3 protein is CASSYRQGRAYEQYF. The CDR3 nucleotides read TGTGCCAGCAGTTACAGGCAGGGACGGGCCTACGAGCAGTACTTC. The chain links TRBV6-2 or TRBV6-3 to TRBJ2-7; D possibly matches TRBD1 or TRBD2 (5 bases each). The V gene's germline CDR1 is MNHEY and CDR2 SVGEGT. Trimming left V 2 bases short and J 2 bases short, with 13 bases between. CDR3 length: 15 residues.

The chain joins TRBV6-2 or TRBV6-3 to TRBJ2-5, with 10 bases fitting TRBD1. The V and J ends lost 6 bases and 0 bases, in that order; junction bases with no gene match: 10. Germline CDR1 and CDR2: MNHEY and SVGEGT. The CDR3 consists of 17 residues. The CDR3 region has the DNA TGTGCCAGCAGCATCGGGGGGGACAGGGGCTACCAAGAGACCCAGTACTTC. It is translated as CASSIGGDRGYQETQYF.

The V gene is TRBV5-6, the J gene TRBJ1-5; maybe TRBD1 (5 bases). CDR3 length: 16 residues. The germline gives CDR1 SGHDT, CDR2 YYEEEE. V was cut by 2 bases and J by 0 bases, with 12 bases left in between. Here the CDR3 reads CASSLQAQGSNQPQHF. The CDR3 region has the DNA TGTGCCAGCAGCTTACAGGCTCAGGGTAGCAATCAGCCCCAGCATTTT.

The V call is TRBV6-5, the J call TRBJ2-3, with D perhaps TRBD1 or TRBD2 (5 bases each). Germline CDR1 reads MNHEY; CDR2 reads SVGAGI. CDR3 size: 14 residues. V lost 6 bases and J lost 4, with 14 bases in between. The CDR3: CASSPPGAPDTQYF. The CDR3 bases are TGTGCCAGCAGCCCCCCCGGGGCCCCAGATACGCAGTATTTT.

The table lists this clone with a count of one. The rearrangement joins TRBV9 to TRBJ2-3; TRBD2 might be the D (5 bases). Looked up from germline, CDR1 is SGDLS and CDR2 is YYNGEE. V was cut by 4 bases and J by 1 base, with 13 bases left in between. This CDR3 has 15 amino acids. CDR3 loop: CASSPPGYRTDTQYF. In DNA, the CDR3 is TGTGCCAGCAGCCCCCCGGGGTACCGCACAGATACGCAGTATTTT.

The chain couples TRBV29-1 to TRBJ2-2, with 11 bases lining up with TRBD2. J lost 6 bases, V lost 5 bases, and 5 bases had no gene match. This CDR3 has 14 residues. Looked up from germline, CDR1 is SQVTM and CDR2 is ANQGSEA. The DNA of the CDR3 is TGCAGCGTTTCGACTAGCGGGGCGTCCGGGGAGCTGTTTTTT. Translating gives CSVSTSGASGELFF.

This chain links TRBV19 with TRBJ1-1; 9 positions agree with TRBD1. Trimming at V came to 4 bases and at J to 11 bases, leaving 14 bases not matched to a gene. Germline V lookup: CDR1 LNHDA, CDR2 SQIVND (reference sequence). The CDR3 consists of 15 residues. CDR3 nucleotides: TGTGCCAGTAGTAGAGGTCCGGGACAGGGCTTGTACGCTTTCTTT. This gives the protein CASSRGPGQGLYAFF.

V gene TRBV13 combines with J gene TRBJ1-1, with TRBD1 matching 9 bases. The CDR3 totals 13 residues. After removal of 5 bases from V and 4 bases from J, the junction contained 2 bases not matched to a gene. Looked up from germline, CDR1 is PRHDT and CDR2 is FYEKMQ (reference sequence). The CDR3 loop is CASSADRGTEAFF. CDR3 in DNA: TGTGCCAGCAGCGCGGACAGGGGCACTGAAGCTTTCTTT.

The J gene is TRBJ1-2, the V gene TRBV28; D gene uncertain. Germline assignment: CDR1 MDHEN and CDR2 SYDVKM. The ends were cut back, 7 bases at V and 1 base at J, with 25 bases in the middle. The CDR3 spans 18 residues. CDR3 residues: CASTPPKGSTLSNYGYTF. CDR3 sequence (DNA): TGTGCCAGCACCCCGCCCAAGGGCAGCACCCTTAGTAACTATGGCTACACCTTC.

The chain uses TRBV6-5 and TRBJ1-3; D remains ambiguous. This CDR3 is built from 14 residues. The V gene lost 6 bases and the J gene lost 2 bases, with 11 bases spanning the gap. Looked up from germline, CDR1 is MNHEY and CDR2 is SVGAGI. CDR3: CASSNGQTGNTIYF. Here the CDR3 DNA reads TGTGCCAGCAGCAACGGGCAAACTGGAAACACCATATATTTT.

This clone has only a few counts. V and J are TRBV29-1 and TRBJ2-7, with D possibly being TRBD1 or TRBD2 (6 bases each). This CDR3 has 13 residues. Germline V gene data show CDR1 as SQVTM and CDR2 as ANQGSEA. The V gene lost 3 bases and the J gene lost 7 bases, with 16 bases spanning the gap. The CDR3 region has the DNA TGCAGCGTTGAGGAGGGGGGCTCGCGTGAGCAGTACTTC. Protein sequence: CSVEEGGSREQYF.

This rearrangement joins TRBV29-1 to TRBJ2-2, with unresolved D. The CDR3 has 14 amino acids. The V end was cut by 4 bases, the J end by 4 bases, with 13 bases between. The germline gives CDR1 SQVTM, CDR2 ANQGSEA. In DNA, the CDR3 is TGCAGCGTTGGAGGTAGGGCCTCCACCGGGGAGCTGTTTTTT. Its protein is CSVGGRASTGELFF.

The CDR3 spells CASNRGLETQYF. DNA for the CDR3: TGTGCCAGCAACAGGGGGCTAGAGACCCAGTACTTC. The V gene is TRBV25-1, the J gene TRBJ2-5, with 9 bases lining up with TRBD1. Germline V lookup: CDR1 MGHDK, CDR2 SYGVNS. The CDR3 is 12 residues long. V shed 7 bases and J 4 bases; nucleotides not matched to a gene: 1. Drawing the rest from reference TRBV25-1 and TRBJ2-5, the complete variable domain is EADIYQTPRYLVIGTGKKITLECSQTMGHDKMYWYQQDPGMELHLIHYSYGVNSTEKGDLSSESTVSRIRTEHFPLTLESARPSHTSQYLCASNRGLETQYFGPGTRLLVL.

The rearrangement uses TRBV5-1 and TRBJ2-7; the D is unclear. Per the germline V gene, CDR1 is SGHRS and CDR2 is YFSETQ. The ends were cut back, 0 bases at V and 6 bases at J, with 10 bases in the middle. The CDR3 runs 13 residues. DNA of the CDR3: TGCGCCAGCAGCTTGGATGTCTTAGGCGAGCAGTACTTC. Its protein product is CASSLDVLGEQYF.

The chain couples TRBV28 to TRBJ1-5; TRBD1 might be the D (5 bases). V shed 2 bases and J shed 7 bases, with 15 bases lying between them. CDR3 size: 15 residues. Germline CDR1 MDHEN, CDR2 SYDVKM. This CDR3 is CASSLGEGYRQPQHF. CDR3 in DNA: TGTGCCAGCAGTTTAGGTGAGGGATACAGGCAGCCCCAGCATTTT.

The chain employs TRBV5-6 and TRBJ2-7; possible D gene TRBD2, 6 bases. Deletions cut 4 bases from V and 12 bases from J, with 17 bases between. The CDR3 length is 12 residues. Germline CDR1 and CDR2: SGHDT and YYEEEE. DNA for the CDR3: TGTGCCAGCAGCCCCCGGGGACTGAGGCTGTACTTC. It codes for CASSPRGLRLYF.

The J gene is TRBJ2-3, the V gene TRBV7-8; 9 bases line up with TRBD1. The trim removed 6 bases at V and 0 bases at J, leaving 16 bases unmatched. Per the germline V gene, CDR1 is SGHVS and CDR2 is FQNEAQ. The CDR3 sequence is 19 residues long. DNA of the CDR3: TGTGCCAGCAGAGCCAACAGGGGGCGCGTTTTGGGAAGCACAGATACGCAGTATTTT. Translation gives CASRANRGRVLGSTDTQYF.

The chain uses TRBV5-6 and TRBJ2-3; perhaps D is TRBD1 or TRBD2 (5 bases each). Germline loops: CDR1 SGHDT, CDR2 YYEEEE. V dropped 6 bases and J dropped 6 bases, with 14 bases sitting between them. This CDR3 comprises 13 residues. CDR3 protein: CASNWGSADTQYF. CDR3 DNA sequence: TGTGCCAGCAACTGGGGGTCGGCGGATACGCAGTATTTT. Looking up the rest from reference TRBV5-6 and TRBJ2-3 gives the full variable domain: DAGVTQSPTHLIKTRGQQVTLRCSPKSGHDTVSWYQQALGQGPQFIFQYYEEEERQRGNFPDRFSGHQFPNYSSELNVNALLLGDSALYLCASNWGSADTQYFGPGTRLTVL.

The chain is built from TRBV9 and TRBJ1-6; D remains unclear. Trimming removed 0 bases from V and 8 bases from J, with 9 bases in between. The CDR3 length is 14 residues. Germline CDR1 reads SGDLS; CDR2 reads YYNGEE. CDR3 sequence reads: CASSVAHSDSPLHF. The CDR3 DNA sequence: TGTGCCAGCAGCGTAGCTCATAGTGATTCACCCCTCCACTTT.

CDR3 nucleotide sequence: TGTGCCAGCAGCTTAGGAGGGGGACAGGGCGCCGGGGAGCTGTTTTTT. The encoded protein is CASSLGGGQGAGELFF. This chain connects TRBV11-2 to TRBJ2-2; 9 nucleotides align to TRBD1. J lost 6 bases, V lost 1 base, and 6 bases had no gene match. Germline V gene sequence: CDR1 SGHAT, CDR2 FQNNGV. The CDR3 has 16 amino acids. The full variable domain, in which reference TRBV11-2 and TRBJ2-2 provide the parts outside the CDR3, is EAGVAQSPRYKIIEKRQSVAFWCNPISGHATLYWYQQILGQGPKLLIQFQNNGVVDDSQLPKDRFSAERLKGVDSTLKIQPAKLEDSAVYLCASSLGGGQGAGELFFGEGSRLTVL.

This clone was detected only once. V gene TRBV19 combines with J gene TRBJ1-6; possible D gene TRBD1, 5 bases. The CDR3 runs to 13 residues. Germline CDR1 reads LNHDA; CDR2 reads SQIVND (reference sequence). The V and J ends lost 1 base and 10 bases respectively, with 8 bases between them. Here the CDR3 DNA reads TGTGCCAGTAGTATAGGAGGGGAATCACCCCTCCACTTT. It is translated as CASSIGGESPLHF.

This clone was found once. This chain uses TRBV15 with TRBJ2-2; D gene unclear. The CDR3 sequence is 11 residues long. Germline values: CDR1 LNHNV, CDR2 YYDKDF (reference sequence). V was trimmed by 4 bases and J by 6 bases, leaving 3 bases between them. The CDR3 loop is CATSTSGELFF. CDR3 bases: TGTGCCACCAGCACATCCGGGGAGCTGTTTTTT.